This T cell receptor beta chain originates from a study of shared clonotypes between healthy human individuals. Study results and limitations: Estimated clonotype richness was generally higher in naive than memory subsets.

Of note for this clone: The target antigen is unknown.

The study drew all its donors from Caucasian adults living in Nashville, Tennessee. Negatively enriched CD4+ T cells were divided by CD45RA into naive and memory. Germline trimming cut 2 bases from V and 0 bases from J; bases unmatched to any gene: 5. CDR1 is LNHDA and CDR2 is SQIVND in the germline V gene (reference sequence). The CDR3 runs 16 residues. The authors split each subset's genomic DNA evenly across several immunoSEQ plates. Profiled with immunoSEQ multiplex PCR; TCRdb holds only in-frame clones, not every one. The repertoire holds fewer than 1.8 million clones, with around 98.5% as singletons.

The J gene is TRBJ2-7, the V gene TRBV19; 9 bases map to TRBD2. This TCR was sampled from a man aged 25 to 40 in good health. Sequenced input: naive CD4+ T cells sorted from blood. Subset here: CD45RA+ positively selected. CDR3 region: CASSILAGTLSYEQYF. As DNA, the CDR3 is TGTGCCAGTAGTATACTAGCGGGAACCCTCTCCTACGAGCAGTACTTC.